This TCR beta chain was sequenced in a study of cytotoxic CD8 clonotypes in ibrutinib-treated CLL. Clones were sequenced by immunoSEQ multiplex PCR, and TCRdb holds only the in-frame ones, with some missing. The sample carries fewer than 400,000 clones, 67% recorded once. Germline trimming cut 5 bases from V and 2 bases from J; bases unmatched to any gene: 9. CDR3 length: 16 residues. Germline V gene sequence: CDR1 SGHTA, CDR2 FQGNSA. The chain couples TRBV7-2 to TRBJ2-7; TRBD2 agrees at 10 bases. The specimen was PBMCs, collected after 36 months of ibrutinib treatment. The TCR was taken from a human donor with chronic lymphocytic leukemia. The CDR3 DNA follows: TGTGCCAGCAGCCGTACCGGGACTAGCGCTGCCTACGAGCAGTACTTC. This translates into CASSRTGTSAAYEQYF. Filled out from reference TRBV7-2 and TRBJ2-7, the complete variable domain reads GAGVSQSPSNKVTEKGKDVELRCDPISGHTALYWYRQSLGQGLEFLIYFQGNSAPDKSGLPSDRFSAERTGGSVSTLTIQRTQQEDSAVYLCASSRTGTSAAYEQYFGPGTRLTVT.